Included here is one TCR beta chain sequence, with context. These data originate in a study of blood T cell repertoires in COVID-19. Assay: immunoSEQ multiplex PCR; the TCRdb copy retains only in-frame clones and omits some. The sample has approximately 190,000 clones; roughly 80% are singletons. The sequencing sample was made of peripheral blood. This TCR was recovered from a woman between 25 and 40 years old with acute or convalescent COVID-19.

The CDR3 reads CASSSRQGGLQETQYF. The CDR3 nucleotides read TGTGCCAGCAGTTCGCGACAGGGAGGACTTCAAGAGACCCAGTACTTC. This chain connects TRBV27 to TRBJ2-5; possibly TRBD1 for D (7 bases). CDR1 and CDR2 (germline): MNHEY, SMNVEV (reference sequence). V was pared by 4 bases and J by 2 bases, with 17 bases between. CDR3 length equals 16 residues.